In its sample, the clone carrying this T cell receptor beta chain was seen a few times. Its antigen is undetermined. TCRdb independently ran MiXCR on the reads; one entry per CDR3 protein. Of a few hundred thousand distinct CDR3 sequences in the sample, 22% were seen once. The data belong to a study of T cell repertoires in cytomegalovirus infection. Study background: CMV infection together with matching HLA type was indicated by public TCR beta signatures.

There are 12 residues in the CDR3. Trimming took off 1 base at V and 3 bases at J, with 7 bases between the two ends. Germline assignment: CDR1 DFQATT and CDR2 SNEGSKA (reference sequence). General observations from the study: The study identified carriers of CMV plus the relevant HLA from cumulative public TCR beta family frequency. The ex vivo response was dominated by HLA-C-restricted CMV-specific TCR beta clonotypes.

The sample taken for sequencing was CD8+ T cells from PBMCs. The genes are TRBV20-1 and TRBJ2-7; perhaps TRBD2 as D (5 bases). This receptor was obtained from a human donor in good health (CMV status not recorded). Some clones in this sample may be carry-over from other donors' samples. The CDR3 protein is CSARGESYEQYF. The CDR3 nucleotides read TGCAGTGCTAGAGGGGAGAGCTACGAGCAGTACTTC.